This T cell receptor (beta chain) appears in the sequencing data of a study of response to subunit inactivated influenza vaccine. Study observations and caveats: Few new T cells, the authors suggested, are recruited by each seasonal influenza vaccination.

This clonotype has just a few counts. The antigen is not known. TCRdb recomputed calls from the RT-PCR reads with MiXCR, one row per CDR3 protein. The repertoire includes approximately 520,000 distinct CDR3 sequences, about 25% of them detected once, and 1.5% to 2% sits in the top ten. Germline CDR1 and CDR2: LNHNV and YYDKDF (reference sequence). V dropped 2 bases and J dropped 6; count of bases not matched to a gene: 9. There are 17 residues in the CDR3. V usage is TRBV15 and J usage is TRBJ2-3; TRBD2 agrees at 12 bases. This receptor was identified in a man aged 50 to 59 who received an inactivated influenza vaccine. This specimen was CD4+ T cells sorted from PBMCs, taken roughly 5 days after vaccination. The CDR3 DNA follows: TGTGCCACCAGCAGACCTAGACTAGCGGGAGTAACTGATACGCAGTATTTT. Amino acids: CATSRPRLAGVTDTQYF.